This T cell receptor beta chain was sequenced in a study of metastatic and nonmetastatic thyroid tumors. Study as a whole: Repertoire comparisons spanned blood and tumor or nodule tissue from malignant and benign thyroid patients.

Thyroid surgery took place with no prior treatment in any patient. V was trimmed by 1 base and J by 0 bases, leaving 10 bases between them. This CDR3 contains 15 residues. Germline V CDR1 and CDR2: KGHSH, LQKENI. MiXCR re-clonotyped the PCR reads for TCRdb. The table records roughly 16,000 clones, roughly 24% of them present only once. This chain links TRBV18 with TRBJ2-7, with unresolved D. The TCR sequence derives from a female donor with papillary thyroid cancer or a benign thyroid nodule (not recorded which). Some clones in this sample may be carry-over from other donors' samples. Sequenced sample: adjacent normal tissue. DNA for the CDR3: TGTGCCAGCTCACCACTCAGCGAAACCTCCTACGAGCAGTACTTC. This codes for CASSPLSETSYEQYF.